Below are 7 T cell receptor beta chains sequenced from a single sample in a study of blood T cell repertoires in COVID-19. Repertoires were generated with immunoSEQ multiplex PCR, while TCRdb's copy carries only in-frame clones and drops some. The table lists around 200,000 clones, 88% of them singletons. Sequencing used peripheral blood. The source is a man younger than 35 with active or convalescent COVID-19.

The chain couples TRBV30 to TRBJ1-1; 7 bases are a match to TRBD1. CDR1 and CDR2 from the germline V gene are GTSNPN and SVGIG (reference sequence). This CDR3 has 13 residues. After removal of 7 bases from V and 3 bases from J, the junction contained 8 bases not matched to a gene. CDR3 protein: CASTGVKDTEAFF. The CDR3 bases are TGTGCCTCCACAGGGGTCAAGGACACTGAAGCTTTCTTT.

V usage is TRBV7-2 and J usage is TRBJ1-1, with TRBD1 identical over 9 bases. Germline CDR1 reads SGHTA; CDR2 reads FQGNSA. Trimming took 5 bases from V and 8 from J; bases not matched to a gene: 6. This CDR3 is built from 13 residues. CDR3 sequence: CASSQQGASEAFF. DNA for the CDR3: TGTGCCAGCAGCCAACAGGGGGCGTCGGAAGCTTTCTTT.

This clone was observed a single time. The V gene is TRBV19, the J gene TRBJ2-5; 15 bases map to TRBD2. Unmatched junction bases numbered 10, after V lost 6 bases and J lost 5 bases. Per germline, CDR1 LNHDA and CDR2 SQIVND (reference sequence). This CDR3 has 17 residues. The CDR3 coding sequence is TGTGCCAGTAGCTCGGGACTAGCGGGGGGACCCTCGGAGACCCAGTACTTC. Its protein is CASSSGLAGGPSETQYF.

This chain joins TRBV7-2 and TRBJ2-7; the D gene is possibly TRBD1 (5 bases). The CDR3 contains 13 residues. From germline, CDR1 is SGHTA and CDR2 FQGNSA. V was shortened by 2 bases and J by 4 bases, with 9 bases between the two germline ends. CDR3 region: CASSLRDSYEQYF. Here the CDR3 DNA reads TGTGCCAGCAGCTTACGTGACAGTTACGAGCAGTACTTC.

The chain is built from TRBV14 and TRBJ2-2, with D perhaps TRBD2 (6 bases). V shed 4 bases and J shed 4 bases, with 13 bases lying between them. Germline V gene sequence: CDR1 SGHDN, CDR2 FVKESK. The CDR3 extends over 15 amino acids. CDR3 amino acids: CASSRMGLGTGELFF. In DNA, the CDR3 is TGTGCCAGCAGCCGAATGGGACTTGGCACCGGGGAGCTGTTTTTT.

The J gene is TRBJ1-1, the V gene TRBV5-1, with 8 nucleotides matching TRBD1. The CDR3 has 16 residues. Germline V CDR1 and CDR2: SGHRS, YFSETQ. The V and J ends lost 0 bases and 7 bases, in that order; junction bases with no gene match: 11. CDR3 sequence reads: CASSLEGQGRGGEAFF. CDR3 nucleotides: TGCGCCAGCAGCTTGGAAGGACAGGGTCGAGGAGGTGAAGCTTTCTTT. The entire variable domain, with the rest obtained from reference TRBV5-1 and TRBJ1-1, is as follows: KAGVTQTPRYLIKTRGQQVTLSCSPISGHRSVSWYQQTPGQGLQFLFEYFSETQRNKGNFPGRFSGRQFSNSRSEMNVSTLELGDSALYLCASSLEGQGRGGEAFFGQGTRLTVV.

Turning to this clone: The sample contains more than one DNA sequence encoding this CDR3. The V gene is TRBV25-1, the J gene TRBJ2-5, with 7 bases that match TRBD2. Germline V gene sequence: CDR1 MGHDK, CDR2 SYGVNS. V lost 4 bases to trimming and J lost 5 bases; unmatched junction nucleotides: 1. This CDR3 is built from 12 residues. The CDR3 region has the DNA TGTGCCAGCAGTGGGGGAGGGGAGACCCAGTACTTC. Translating it yields CASSGGGETQYF.